At least ten counts were recorded for the clone carrying this TCR beta chain. Its target is unknown. TCR beta CDR3 region amplification was performed from RNA transcripts. Carried out on the TCR CDR3, a first-round RT-PCR used the HTBI primer set. TCRdb itself ran the multiplex PCR reads through MiXCR, one entry per CDR3 protein. The sample records under 350,000 distinct CDR3 sequences, approximately 15% being singletons. The data belong to a study of T cells in Graves' hyperthyroidism and ophthalmopathy. Broader study findings: Among clonotypes expanded in thyroid above 0.001, most were also found in blood. A 13 V-J model separated ophthalmopathy from stable hyperthyroidism.

A NOSPECS grade of at least 4, a Clinical Activity Score of at least 3 and duration under 3 months were recorded in ophthalmopathy patients. The PBMCs had their origin in roughly 9.4 ml of fresh peripheral blood. The V gene's germline CDR1 is SGHTA and CDR2 FQGNSA. Trimming at V came to 5 bases and at J to 8 bases, leaving 7 bases not matched to a gene. This CDR3 spans 13 amino acids. The TCR sequence derives from a woman aged 55-69 years with Graves' ophthalmopathy. What was sequenced was blood. The genes are TRBV7-2 and TRBJ1-2; 8 positions agree with TRBD1. The CDR3 coding sequence is TGTGCCAGCAGCCAACAGGGGGAAGGCGGCTACACCTTC. Its protein is CASSQQGEGGYTF.